This T cell receptor beta chain is drawn from a study of blood T cell repertoires in COVID-19 (dated by TCRdb to the early 2020s). About the study as a whole: Samples covering the acute and convalescent phases of COVID-19 were provided by collaborators in the United States, Italy and Spain. The prospective study material was composed of cDNA or gDNA derived from T cells, B-cell-depleted T cells, or PBMCs. The dataset comprised deeply sampled blood TCRbeta repertoires from subjects exposed to, actively infected with, or recovered from COVID-19. A freely available public database, intended as a resource for researchers studying the immune response to SARS-CoV-2, is where the repertoires were released. The samples were drawn from two sources: the first 160 participants of the ongoing ImmuneRACE study, and 1,254 subjects contributed by 6 global collaborators. A de-identified subject ID, COVID-19 status, age in years and sex were almost always included in the sample metadata. Where HLA class I and class II types were available, the types were taken from metadata supplied by the sample provider, not from assay-based typing. Overall study results and their limits: How much clinical and demographic metadata was included differed by source and by participant, and the metadata was provided uncurated.

TCRbeta CDR3 regions were amplified from genomic DNA by means of the immunoSEQ Assay, a bias-controlled multiplex PCR. The original methods were these. Within the assay, amplification of reference gene primers was used to estimate how many nucleated cells each sample contained. To quantify the absolute abundance of each unique TCRbeta CDR3 rearrangement, sequence reads were collapsed and filtered. For each sample, productive Simpson clonality was calculated by taking the square root of Simpson's diversity index across productive rearrangements. As stored in TCRdb, this immuneACCESS dataset retains in-frame rearrangements with V and J assigned. A fraction of the clones does not appear; measured against another copy, unresolved V genes explain less than half of the discrepancy, and the remainder lacks a known reason. That table supplies the V and J calls and clone size; D and trimming were determined from the DNA. In this sample the table shows 150,000 to 200,000 clones, 90% of which occur a single time. Jointly, the top ten make up 0.5% to 0.55% of the sample.

This clone was seen only a few times. This receptor's antigen is unknown. Base qualities were left out, and no much larger clone turns up one base away. Trimming costs V 4 bases and J 1 base, and their ends lie 17 bases apart. The CDR3 covers 16 residues, taking in both the cysteine and the phenylalanine. CDR3 DNA is the only sequence kept; it has 48 bases, read in frame from the first base. CDR1 and CDR2 are drawn from the germline V gene (reference sequence): SGHNT, YYREEE. Collaborating institutions collected whole blood in K2EDTA tubes following their own protocols. For TCRbeta analysis, collaborators shipped samples in one of three forms: frozen whole blood, isolated PBMCs, or DNA extracted from either of those sample types.

The sequenced sample consisted of peripheral blood. The V gene is TRBV5-4 and the J gene is TRBJ1-1; TRBD1 is a weak D gene call, 6 bases matching. The TCR originated in a man in his forties or fifties with acute or convalescent COVID-19. The CDR3 here reads CASSPQGWVGNTEAFF. The nucleotides are TGTGCCAGCAGCCCACAGGGCTGGGTCGGGAACACTGAAGCTTTCTTT.